These 20 T cell receptor beta chains share one sample of origin, sequenced in a study of OX40 agonist ivuxolimab in advanced cancers. Libraries were prepared by immunoSEQ multiplex PCR; TCRdb keeps only in-frame clonotypes and omits some of them. Of 40,000 or so clones detected, 78% appear once; the ten largest clones hold about 20%. Sequenced material: CD4+ or CD8+ T cells sorted from blood, taken in a trial of the OX40 agonist ivuxolimab. These receptors all come from an adult with an advanced solid tumor such as melanoma, head and neck, liver or kidney cancer.

This clone was detected only a few times. The chain uses TRBV28 and TRBJ2-3; D might be TRBD1 (6 bases). This CDR3 contains 14 residues. The ends were cut back, 5 bases at V and 2 bases at J, with 11 bases in the middle. Germline lookup yields CDR1 MDHEN and CDR2 SYDVKM. The CDR3 DNA reads TGTGCCAGCAGTATTACAGGGATCACAGATACGCAGTATTTT. Protein: CASSITGITDTQYF.

This sequence joins TRBV6-6 and TRBJ1-2; D might be TRBD1 (5 bases). V lost 2 bases and J lost 2, with 6 bases in between. Per the germline V gene, CDR1 is MNHNY and CDR2 is SVGAGI (reference sequence). The CDR3 sequence is 13 residues long. Here the CDR3 DNA reads TGTGCCAGCAGTTACGACAGCAACTATGGCTACACCTTC. Translation: CASSYDSNYGYTF.

The table lists this clone with many counts. One end of the junction is discordant with germline, which a read error may explain. The chain is built from TRBV7-7 and TRBJ1-3; D is undetermined. Per germline, CDR1 SSHAT and CDR2 FNYEAQ (reference sequence). The CDR3 is made up of 15 amino acids. The CDR3, as DNA: TGTGCTAGCAGCAGCGGGGTTCACTCTGGAAACACCATATATTTT. Its protein is CASSSGVHSGNTIYF.

Only one count was recorded for this clone. The V call is TRBV7-3, the J call TRBJ2-2, with 9 bases identical to TRBD1. Trimming removed 5 bases from V and 2 bases from J; junction bases left unmatched: 3. This CDR3 spans 15 amino acids. Germline-derived CDR1 and CDR2 are SGHTA and FQGTGA. In DNA, the CDR3 is TGTGCCAGCAGCCCGGACAGGGGTAACACCGGGGAGCTGTTTTTT. It is translated as CASSPDRGNTGELFF.

V usage is TRBV28 and J usage is TRBJ2-7; TRBD2 is a possible D gene (6 bases). With 7 bases removed from V and 5 bases from J, the gap between germline ends came to 18 bases. Germline V lookup: CDR1 MDHEN, CDR2 SYDVKM. This CDR3 is built from 14 residues. As DNA, the CDR3 is TGTGCCAGCAACCCGGAGGGGTTCCGTAACGAGCAGTACTTC. Its translation: CASNPEGFRNEQYF.

This rearrangement joins TRBV6-5 to TRBJ1-6; D ambiguous. The CDR3 contains 15 residues. CDR1 is MNHEY, CDR2 SVGAGI, per germline. The V end was cut by 4 bases, the J end by 0 bases, with 7 bases between. As DNA, the CDR3 is TGTGCCAGCAGTTCCCAGAGCTCCTATAATTCACCCCTCCACTTT. Translating gives CASSSQSSYNSPLHF.

This clone has only one observation. This rearrangement joins TRBV11-1 to TRBJ1-1, with TRBD1 matching 11 bases. CDR1 is SGHAT and CDR2 is FQDESV in the germline V gene (reference sequence). V lost 4 bases to trimming and J lost 5 bases; unmatched junction nucleotides: 6. CDR3 length equals 15 residues. CDR3 sequence reads: CASSSGQGERTEAFF. The CDR3 nucleotides are TGTGCCAGCAGCTCGGGACAGGGGGAAAGGACTGAAGCTTTCTTT.

J is TRBJ2-1 and V is TRBV6-1, with D unresolved. There are 13 residues in the CDR3. CDR1 is MNHNS, CDR2 SASEGT, per germline. The V end was cut by 4 bases, the J end by 3 bases, with 7 bases between. The CDR3, as DNA: TGTGCCAGCAGTGGGAACAGCTACAATGAGCAGTTCTTC. Protein sequence: CASSGNSYNEQFF.

J is TRBJ2-5 and V is TRBV18; D is possibly TRBD1 (5 bases). From germline, CDR1 is KGHSH and CDR2 LQKENI. This CDR3 region has 11 residues. V was clipped by 5 bases and J by 4 bases, with 5 bases between them. In DNA, the CDR3 is TGTGCCAGCTCAGGGGCAGAGACCCAGTACTTC. Its protein is CASSGAETQYF.

This chain connects TRBV9 to TRBJ2-5; 12 nucleotides line up with TRBD2. Germline V gene sequence: CDR1 SGDLS, CDR2 YYNGEE. Trimming took 4 bases from V and 2 from J; bases not matched to a gene: 3. The length of the CDR3 is 15 residues. This chain's CDR3 is CASSLAGGLQETQYF. The CDR3 bases are TGTGCCAGCAGCCTAGCGGGGGGGCTACAAGAGACCCAGTACTTC.

The gene calls are TRBV9 and TRBJ1-1; perhaps TRBD1 as D (6 bases). V was cut by 0 bases and J by 3 bases, with 12 bases left in between. CDR3 length: 15 amino acids. The germline V gene encodes CDR1 SGDLS and CDR2 YYNGEE. The CDR3 sequence is CASSVEGGLDTEAFF. The CDR3 DNA sequence: TGTGCCAGCAGCGTAGAGGGGGGCTTGGACACTGAAGCTTTCTTT. Using reference TRBV9 and TRBJ1-1 for the parts outside the CDR3, the full variable domain is DSGVTQTPKHLITATGQRVTLRCSPRSGDLSVYWYQQSLDQGLQFLIQYYNGEERAKGNILERFSAQQFPDLHSELNLSSLELGDSALYFCASSVEGGLDTEAFFGQGTRLTVV.

This sequence joins TRBV19 and TRBJ2-1; D is uncertain. The CDR3 contains 11 residues. The germline gives CDR1 LNHDA, CDR2 SQIVND (reference sequence). V lost 3 bases to trimming and J lost 9 bases, with 6 bases between them. Written as DNA, the CDR3 is TGTGCCAGTAGTATGAAGGGTGAGCAGTTCTTC. Amino acid sequence: CASSMKGEQFF.

The chain uses TRBV10-3 and TRBJ2-7, with 14 bases lining up with TRBD2. V gave up 7 bases and J gave up 5 bases; unmatched junction bases: 13. Germline loops: CDR1 ENHRY, CDR2 SYGVKD. The CDR3 covers 17 residues. The CDR3 DNA reads TGTGCCATCACTAAGACTAGCGGGAGGGCCAGCGGCAACGAGCAGTACTTC. Protein product: CAITKTSGRASGNEQYF.

This clone was detected a few times. This chain links TRBV6-6 with TRBJ2-7; D possibly corresponds to TRBD1 (6 bases). CDR3 length: 15 amino acids. With 3 bases removed from V and 0 bases from J, the gap between germline ends came to 12 bases. The germline CDR1 and CDR2 sequences are MNHNY and SVGAGI (reference sequence). The CDR3 is CASSYRRDNSYEQYF. The CDR3 bases are TGTGCCAGCAGTTATAGACGGGACAACTCCTACGAGCAGTACTTC.

The chain carries TRBV7-9 and TRBJ1-6; D remains ambiguous. The V and J ends lost 5 bases and 7 bases respectively, with 12 bases between them. The germline V gene encodes CDR1 SEHNR and CDR2 FQNEAQ (reference sequence). The CDR3 has 14 residues. The CDR3 DNA sequence: TGTGCCAGCAGCCGCGACCAATTCAATTCACCCCTCCACTTT. Protein: CASSRDQFNSPLHF. Full variable domain (remainder filled in from reference TRBV7-9 and TRBJ1-6): DTGVSQNPRHKITKRGQNVTFRCDPISEHNRLYWYRQTLGQGPEFLTYFQNEAQLEKSRLLSDRFSAERPKGSFSTLEIQRTEQGDSAMYLCASSRDQFNSPLHFGNGTRLTVT.

The CDR3 loop is CASSYSGGVNQPQHF. The CDR3 DNA follows: TGTGCCAGCAGTTACTCTGGGGGAGTGAATCAGCCCCAGCATTTT. The chain has TRBV6-6 and TRBJ1-5; TRBD1 is a possible D gene (5 bases). Germline lookup yields CDR1 MNHNY and CDR2 SVGAGI (reference sequence). This CDR3 is built from 15 residues. V lost 0 bases and J 4 bases, leaving 10 bases between the germline ends.

The V and J genes are TRBV7-3 and TRBJ2-7, with no clear D. The V end was cut by 3 bases, the J end by 3 bases, with 6 bases between. The CDR3 has 12 residues. Germline CDR1 and CDR2: SGHTA and FQGTGA. The CDR3 bases are TGTGCCAGCAGCTTTGTCGACTACGAGCAGTACTTC. Amino acids: CASSFVDYEQYF.

This chain links TRBV10-2 with TRBJ1-3, with 8 bases lining up with TRBD1. CDR1 and CDR2 (germline): WSHSY, SAAADI. J lost 6 bases, V lost 0 bases, and 4 bases had no gene match. This CDR3 comprises 15 residues. As DNA, the CDR3 is TGCGCCAGCAGTGAGTCGGACAGGGTTGCAAACACCATATATTTT. This encodes CASSESDRVANTIYF.

The rearrangement joins TRBV14 to TRBJ2-5; D is ambiguous. This CDR3 region has 13 residues. Trimming stripped 6 bases from V and 7 bases from J, with 15 bases between. Germline V gene lookup returns CDR1 SGHDN and CDR2 FVKESK. CDR3 in amino acids: CASRPDLYGTQYF. The CDR3, as DNA: TGTGCCAGCAGACCCGACCTCTACGGGACCCAGTACTTC.

The CDR3 here is CASRTSSYGYTF. CDR3 in DNA: TGTGCCAGCAGGACGAGCTCCTATGGCTACACCTTC. The V call is TRBV19, the J call TRBJ1-2, with D unresolved. The length of the CDR3 is 12 residues. Germline lookup yields CDR1 LNHDA and CDR2 SQIVND (reference sequence). Trimming left V 9 bases short and J 4 bases short, with 12 bases between.